This TCR beta chain comes out of a study of technical replicates of blood from a handful of donors. Germline assignment: CDR1 SEHNR and CDR2 FQNEAQ (reference sequence). Unmatched junction bases numbered 5, after V lost 5 bases and J lost 7 bases. The CDR3 covers 14 residues. TCRdb's table, derived via immunoSEQ multiplex PCR, lists solely in-frame clones and lacks some. Here the sample spans around 76,000 clones, 95% to 98% being singletons. Source material: T cells isolated from PBMCs. This TCR derives from a human donor in good health. The rearrangement links TRBV7-9 to TRBJ2-2, with TRBD2 matching over 9 bases. The CDR3 is CASSLLAGVGELFF. For the CDR3, the DNA is TGTGCCAGCAGCCTTTTAGCGGGAGTCGGGGAGCTGTTTTTT.